This T cell receptor (beta chain) was identified during a study of CD8 T cells in Susac syndrome. An input of 0.5 to 1 ug of RNA was subjected to reverse transcription using random hexamers. TCRdb independently ran MiXCR on the immunoSEQ multiplex PCR reads; one entry per CDR3 protein. The sample shows hundreds of thousands of distinct CDR3 sequences, over 75% of them seen only once. Germline assignment: CDR1 MNHEY and CDR2 SVGEGT. Trimming took off 0 bases at V and 5 bases at J, with 10 bases between the two ends. The CDR3 runs 14 residues. TCR beta sequences were obtained from blood CD8+ and CD4+ T cells.

This clonotype was sampled from a human donor with multiple sclerosis. V usage is TRBV6-2 or TRBV6-3 and J usage is TRBJ1-1, with D maybe TRBD1 (5 bases). Sequenced material: CD8+ T cells from PBMCs. The CDR3 sequence is CASSYSLGDTEAFF. For the CDR3, the DNA is TGTGCCAGCAGTTACTCGCTGGGGGATACTGAAGCTTTCTTT.